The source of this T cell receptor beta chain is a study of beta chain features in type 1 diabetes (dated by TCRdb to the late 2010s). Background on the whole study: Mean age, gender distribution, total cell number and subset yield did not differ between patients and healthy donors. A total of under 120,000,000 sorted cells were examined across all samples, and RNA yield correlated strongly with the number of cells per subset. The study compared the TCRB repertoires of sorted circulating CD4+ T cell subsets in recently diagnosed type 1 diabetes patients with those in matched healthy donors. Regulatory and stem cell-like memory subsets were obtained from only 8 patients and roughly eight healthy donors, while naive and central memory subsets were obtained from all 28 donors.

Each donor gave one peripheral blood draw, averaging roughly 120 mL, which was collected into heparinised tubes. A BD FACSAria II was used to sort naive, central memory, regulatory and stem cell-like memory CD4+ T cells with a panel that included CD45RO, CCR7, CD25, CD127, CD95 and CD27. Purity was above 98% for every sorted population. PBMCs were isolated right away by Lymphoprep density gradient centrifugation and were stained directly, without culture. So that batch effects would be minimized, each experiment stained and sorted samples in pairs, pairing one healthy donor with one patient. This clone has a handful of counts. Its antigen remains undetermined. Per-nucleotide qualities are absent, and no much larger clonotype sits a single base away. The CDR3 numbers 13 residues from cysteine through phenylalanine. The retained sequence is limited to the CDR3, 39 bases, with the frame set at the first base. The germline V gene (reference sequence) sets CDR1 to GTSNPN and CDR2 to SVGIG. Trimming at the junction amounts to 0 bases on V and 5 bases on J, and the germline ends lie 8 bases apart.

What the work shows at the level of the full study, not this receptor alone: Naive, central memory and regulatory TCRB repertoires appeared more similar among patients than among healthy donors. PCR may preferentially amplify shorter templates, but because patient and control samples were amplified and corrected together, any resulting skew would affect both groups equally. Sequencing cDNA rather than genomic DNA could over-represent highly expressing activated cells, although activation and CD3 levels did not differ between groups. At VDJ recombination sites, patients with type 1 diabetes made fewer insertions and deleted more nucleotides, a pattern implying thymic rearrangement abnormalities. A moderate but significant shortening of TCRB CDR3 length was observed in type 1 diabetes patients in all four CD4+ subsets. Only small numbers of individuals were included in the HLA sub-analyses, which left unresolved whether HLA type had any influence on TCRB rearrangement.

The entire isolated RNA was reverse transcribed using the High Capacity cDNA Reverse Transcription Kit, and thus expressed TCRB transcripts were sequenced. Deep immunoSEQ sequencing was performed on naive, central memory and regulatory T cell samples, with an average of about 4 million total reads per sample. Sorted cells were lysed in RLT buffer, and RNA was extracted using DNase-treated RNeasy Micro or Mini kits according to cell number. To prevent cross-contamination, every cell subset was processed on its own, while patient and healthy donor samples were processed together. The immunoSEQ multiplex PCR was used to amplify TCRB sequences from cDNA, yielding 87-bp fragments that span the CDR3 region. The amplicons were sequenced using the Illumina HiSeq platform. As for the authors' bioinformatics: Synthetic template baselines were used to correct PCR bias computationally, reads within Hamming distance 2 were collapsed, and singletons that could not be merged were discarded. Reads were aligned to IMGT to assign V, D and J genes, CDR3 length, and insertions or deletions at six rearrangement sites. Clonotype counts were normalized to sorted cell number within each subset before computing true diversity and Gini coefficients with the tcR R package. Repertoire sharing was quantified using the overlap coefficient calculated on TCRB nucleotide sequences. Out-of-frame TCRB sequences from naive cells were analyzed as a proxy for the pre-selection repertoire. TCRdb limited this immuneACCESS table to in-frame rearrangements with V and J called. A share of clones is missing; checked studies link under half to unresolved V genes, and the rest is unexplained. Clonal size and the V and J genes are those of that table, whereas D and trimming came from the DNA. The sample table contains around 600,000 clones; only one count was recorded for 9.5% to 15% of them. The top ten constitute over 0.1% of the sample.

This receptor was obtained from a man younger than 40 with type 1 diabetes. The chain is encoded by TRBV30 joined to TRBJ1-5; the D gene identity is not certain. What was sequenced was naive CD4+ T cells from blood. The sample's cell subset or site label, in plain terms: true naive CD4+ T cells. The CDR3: CAWSVFRYQPQHF. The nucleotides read TGTGCCTGGAGTGTATTCCGATATCAGCCCCAGCATTTT.